Shown below are 12 T cell receptor beta chains from a single sample sequenced in a study of shared T cell receptors in the human thymus. TCRdb's table, derived via immunoSEQ multiplex PCR, lists solely in-frame clones and lacks some. The profile shows 55,000 to 80,000 clones, about 95% of them singletons. Specimen: thymocytes. The receptors here all came from a human donor.

V usage is TRBV4-2 and J usage is TRBJ1-5; a possible D gene is TRBD1 (6 bases). Trimming took off 1 base at V and 3 bases at J, with 13 bases between the two ends. The CDR3 totals 16 residues. Germline CDR1 is LGHNA and CDR2 is YNFKEQ. CDR3 coding DNA: TGTGCCAGCAGCCAAGTTTGGGGGCTACCCAATCAGCCCCAGCATTTT. It specifies CASSQVWGLPNQPQHF.

V is TRBV19 and J is TRBJ1-1; TRBD1 matches 7 bases. The junction had 4 bases not matched to a gene; V was cut back by 5 bases and J by 4 bases. Germline CDR1 is LNHDA and CDR2 is SQIVND (reference sequence). This CDR3 is built from 13 residues. This chain's CDR3 is CASSPTGFTEAFF. CDR3 sequence (DNA): TGTGCCAGTAGTCCGACAGGGTTCACTGAAGCTTTCTTT.

The gene calls are TRBV7-9 and TRBJ2-4; no firm D call. Trimming removed 1 base from V and 2 bases from J, with 15 bases in between. Germline V lookup: CDR1 SEHNR, CDR2 FQNEAQ (reference sequence). There are 17 residues in the CDR3. CDR3: CASSLVYSWGSKNIQYF. DNA of the CDR3: TGTGCCAGCAGCTTAGTTTACTCTTGGGGATCCAAAAACATTCAGTACTTC.

The chain joins TRBV11-2 to TRBJ1-2; the match to TRBD1 covers 7 bases. CDR3 length: 17 residues. CDR1 is SGHAT, CDR2 FQNNGV, per germline. The V and J ends lost 5 bases and 2 bases, in that order; junction bases with no gene match: 14. CDR3 in amino acids: CASSLRDRRQGNYGYTF. CDR3 sequence (DNA): TGTGCCAGCAGCCTCCGGGACAGACGCCAAGGAAACTATGGCTACACCTTC.

The chain uses TRBV10-3 and TRBJ1-5; no clear D gene. The V gene lost 0 bases and the J gene lost 5 bases, with 11 bases spanning the gap. CDR1 and CDR2 (germline): ENHRY, SYGVKD. The CDR3 has 15 amino acids. In DNA, the CDR3 is TGTGCCATCAGTGAGTCCGGCCCCGGAGATCAGCCCCAGCATTTT. Protein sequence: CAISESGPGDQPQHF.

The chain combines TRBV7-2 with TRBJ2-1, with D uncertain. Germline values: CDR1 SGHTA, CDR2 FQGNSA. The CDR3 runs to 16 residues. Trimming pared 2 bases from V and 1 base from J, leaving 12 bases between. CDR3 bases: TGTGCCAGCAGCTTATTTAAGGGATGGTCCTACAATGAGCAGTTCTTC. Translated: CASSLFKGWSYNEQFF.

The chain joins TRBV5-1 to TRBJ2-5; weak D call: TRBD1 (5 bases). Germline values: CDR1 SGHRS, CDR2 YFSETQ. V lost 0 bases and J lost 1, with 10 bases in between. This CDR3 is 15 amino acids long. CDR3 loop: CASSLEGWGQETQYF. The CDR3 DNA is TGCGCCAGCAGCTTGGAGGGGTGGGGCCAAGAGACCCAGTACTTC.

V and J are TRBV5-1 and TRBJ1-2; 8 nucleotides align to TRBD1. The trim removed 4 bases at V and 3 bases at J, leaving 8 bases unmatched. The CDR3 length is 15 residues. Germline V gene data show CDR1 as SGHRS and CDR2 as YFSETQ. The CDR3 loop is CASSPRTTGDYGYTF. CDR3 bases: TGCGCCAGCAGCCCTCGGACGACAGGGGACTATGGCTACACCTTC.

The V and J genes are TRBV19 and TRBJ2-1; 15 nucleotides match TRBD2. Germline V lookup: CDR1 LNHDA, CDR2 SQIVND (reference sequence). The ends lost 6 bases at V and 1 base at J; junction bases unmatched: 10. This CDR3 comprises 19 residues. CDR3 region: CASRPGLAGGPSSYNEQFF. The CDR3 DNA follows: TGTGCCAGTAGACCGGGACTAGCGGGGGGACCCTCGTCCTACAATGAGCAGTTCTTC.

This chain joins TRBV6-6 and TRBJ1-1; D gene unclear. The CDR3 extends over 12 amino acids. Germline V gene lookup returns CDR1 MNHNY and CDR2 SVGAGI (reference sequence). Trimming stripped 6 bases from V and 3 bases from J, with 8 bases between. The DNA of the CDR3 is TGTGCCAGCAGGCTTATCTACACTGAAGCTTTCTTT. Translating it yields CASRLIYTEAFF.

This clone appeared a single time. The chain joins TRBV7-9 to TRBJ2-3; 13 bases line up with TRBD2. This CDR3 contains 17 residues. Per the germline V gene, CDR1 is SEHNR and CDR2 is FQNEAQ (reference sequence). The V segment lost 6 bases and the J segment 9 bases; nucleotides outside the gene matches: 15. The CDR3, as DNA: TGTGCCAGCAGTAGACGAGGTCGGACTAGCGGGGGCAAGACGCAGTATTTT. Its protein product is CASSRRGRTSGGKTQYF.

V and J are TRBV5-8 and TRBJ2-7, with D perhaps matching TRBD1 or TRBD2 (6 bases each). Per germline, CDR1 SGHTS and CDR2 YDEGEE. Trimming cost V 3 bases and J 3 bases, with 16 bases left between them. The CDR3 has 15 residues. CDR3 in amino acids: CASSSIQGGNYEQYF. The CDR3 DNA reads as TGTGCCAGCAGCTCGATACAGGGAGGAAACTACGAGCAGTACTTC.